The 3 T cell receptor beta chains in this list originate from one sample, sequenced in a study of T cells in localized non-small cell lung cancer. The protocol was immunoSEQ multiplex PCR, while the TCRdb copy is restricted to in-frame clones and leaves out a portion. This sample yields roughly 58,000 clones, of which around 81% are seen a single time; around 4.7% belongs to the top ten. The sequences come from PBMCs, collected before any cancer treatment. The receptors derive from a man aged 40-75 years with stage II lung adenocarcinoma.

The chain is built from TRBV18 and TRBJ1-2; TRBD1 matches at 10 bases. Germline V gives CDR1 KGHSH, CDR2 LQKENI. This CDR3 spans 15 amino acids. V shed 8 bases, J shed 2 bases, and the junction held 8 bases outside the gene matches. CDR3 DNA sequence: TGTGCCAGCGAACTCGGACAGGGGGGGAACTATGGCTACACCTTC. Its protein is CASELGQGGNYGYTF.

This chain joins TRBV19 and TRBJ1-2; possibly TRBD1 for D (6 bases). Trimming shortened V by 5 bases and J by 4 bases, and 14 bases separated the two germline ends. CDR1 and CDR2 from the germline V gene are LNHDA and SQIVND (reference sequence). There are 14 residues in the CDR3. For the CDR3, the DNA is TGTGCCAGTAGTGCGCATCAGGGGCTCTATGGCTACACCTTC. This translates into CASSAHQGLYGYTF.

The chain uses TRBV9 and TRBJ2-3, with 10 positions matching TRBD2. From germline, CDR1 is SGDLS and CDR2 YYNGEE. Germline trimming cut 4 bases from V and 6 bases from J; bases unmatched to any gene: 11. The CDR3 totals 16 residues. This CDR3 reads CASSPSAGTSVDTQYF. The CDR3 coding sequence is TGTGCCAGCAGCCCCTCCGCCGGGACTAGCGTGGATACGCAGTATTTT.